This T cell receptor beta chain was recovered during a study of breast tumors, draining lymph nodes, adjacent tissues. Axillary draining lymph nodes of breast cancer patients supplied the node samples. V lost 4 bases, J lost 0 bases, and 13 bases lay in between. Germline V gives CDR1 DFQATT, CDR2 SNEGSKA (reference sequence). The CDR3 loop spans 14 amino acids. This clonotype was picked up many times. TCRdb redid the calling of the multiplex PCR reads with MiXCR, one entry per CDR3 protein. In the table there are under 150,000 distinct CDR3 sequences, around 21% of which are singletons. The specimen sequenced was axillary lymph node tissue. The clonotype originates from a female donor with breast cancer. Some clones in this sample may be carry-over from other donors' samples. The chain links TRBV20-1 to TRBJ2-7; D perhaps matches TRBD2 (6 bases). The CDR3 DNA sequence: TGCAGTGCTATGGTGGGAGGCTTCTCCTACGAGCAGTACTTC. Translated, it gives CSAMVGGFSYEQYF.